A single sample gave rise to the 26 T cell receptor beta chains below, sequenced in a study of cytomegalovirus exposure and HLA in healthy donors. Researchers ran the PCR with 60 Vbeta and 13 Jbeta primers. TCRdb keeps only in-frame clones here, not all; method: immunoSEQ multiplex PCR. This repertoire shows approximately 140,000 clones, around four fifths found once; its top ten account for roughly 1.2%. What was sequenced was PBMCs. The source is a boy aged 10-17 years in good health and CMV-seronegative.

The chain recombines TRBV27 with TRBJ2-7; D is possibly TRBD2 (6 bases). Deletions cut 7 bases from V and 1 base from J, with 11 bases between. The CDR3 contains 13 residues. Germline values: CDR1 MNHEY, CDR2 SMNVEV (reference sequence). CDR3 sequence reads: CASTPGGSYEQYF. DNA of the CDR3: TGTGCCAGCACCCCCGGAGGGTCCTACGAGCAGTACTTC.

The rearrangement links TRBV2 to TRBJ2-2; D is possibly TRBD1 (6 bases). The germline CDR1 and CDR2 sequences are SNHLY and FYNNEI. CDR3 length equals 15 residues. V was shortened by 8 bases and J by 6 bases, with 19 bases between the two germline ends. CDR3 nucleotide sequence: TGTGCCAGCTCCCCAGGGGCTCGACTGGCCGGGGAGCTGTTTTTT. Translated, it gives CASSPGARLAGELFF.

CDR3 coding DNA: TGTGCCAGCAGCTACCAGGTCAGAGATACGCAGTATTTT. Its translation is CASSYQVRDTQYF. The chain is built from TRBV7-9 and TRBJ2-3; D is undetermined. The CDR3 has 13 amino acids. CDR1 and CDR2 (germline): SEHNR, FQNEAQ (reference sequence). Trimming took 4 bases from V and 5 from J, leaving 10 bases between them.

This clone appeared a single time. Here the CDR3 reads CASKKPDPTYEQYF. The CDR3 DNA sequence: TGTGCCAGCAAGAAGCCTGATCCAACCTACGAGCAGTACTTC. V usage is TRBV6-1 and J usage is TRBJ2-7; D is unresolved. V dropped 7 bases and J dropped 2 bases, with 15 bases sitting between them. The CDR3 covers 14 residues. CDR1 is MNHNS and CDR2 is SASEGT in the germline V gene.

This chain's CDR3 is CASSHGTSGAYEQYF. As DNA, the CDR3 is TGTGCCAGCAGCCACGGGACTAGCGGGGCCTACGAGCAGTACTTC. The chain employs TRBV7-9 and TRBJ2-7; 13 bases agree with TRBD2. V shed 5 bases and J 2 bases; nucleotides not matched to a gene: 3. This CDR3 spans 15 amino acids. Germline CDR1 SEHNR, CDR2 FQNEAQ (reference sequence).

The rearrangement joins TRBV4-1 to TRBJ1-1, with D unclear. The CDR3 length is 15 residues. Germline CDR1 is MGHRA and CDR2 is YSYEKL. V was trimmed by 6 bases and J by 1 base, leaving 15 bases between them. The CDR3 region is CASSHGDDGNTEAFF. The CDR3 DNA is TGCGCCAGCAGTCACGGAGATGACGGGAACACTGAAGCTTTCTTT.

This sequence joins TRBV7-9 and TRBJ1-4; 9 bases fit TRBD1. Germline V lookup: CDR1 SEHNR, CDR2 FQNEAQ (reference sequence). CDR3 length equals 14 residues. Trimming removed 5 bases from V and 7 bases from J; junction bases left unmatched: 5. In DNA, the CDR3 is TGTGCCAGCAGCATGACAGGGGGTACTGAAAAACTGTTTTTT. Its protein product is CASSMTGGTEKLFF.

The chain is built from TRBV5-4 and TRBJ1-1; a possible D gene is TRBD1 (6 bases). Looked up from germline, CDR1 is SGHNT and CDR2 is YYREEE (reference sequence). Trimming stripped 2 bases from V and 3 bases from J, with 11 bases between. The CDR3 sequence is 14 residues long. The CDR3 loop is CASSFGGADTEAFF. In DNA, the CDR3 is TGTGCCAGCAGCTTTGGGGGCGCGGACACTGAAGCTTTCTTT. The full variable domain, completed using reference TRBV5-4 and TRBJ1-1, is ETGVTQSPTHLIKTRGQQVTLRCSSQSGHNTVSWYQQALGQGPQFIFQYYREEENGRGNFPPRFSGLQFPNYSSELNVNALELDDSALYLCASSFGGADTEAFFGQGTRLTVV.

The chain is built from TRBV29-1 and TRBJ2-7; D perhaps matches TRBD1 (6 bases). Per the germline V gene, CDR1 is SQVTM and CDR2 is ANQGSEA. This CDR3 is built from 12 residues. CDR3 in amino acids: CRASGVPHEQYF. The DNA for the CDR3 is TGCAGGGCCTCAGGGGTTCCCCACGAGCAGTACTTC.

In its sample, this clone was seen once. The chain carries TRBV27 and TRBJ2-5; possibly TRBD1 for D (6 bases). Trimming took off 6 bases at V and 1 base at J, with 15 bases between the two ends. Per the germline V gene, CDR1 is MNHEY and CDR2 is SMNVEV (reference sequence). This CDR3 has 15 residues. CDR3 in DNA: TGTGCCAGCAGGAGCCTCGGACAGCTCCAAGAGACCCAGTACTTC. Encoded protein: CASRSLGQLQETQYF.

CDR3 region: CASTQTSGTDTQYF. The CDR3 DNA sequence: TGTGCCAGCACCCAGACTAGCGGCACAGATACGCAGTATTTT. V gene TRBV6-5 combines with J gene TRBJ2-3; 8 nucleotides match TRBD2. The CDR3 has 14 residues. V was pared by 7 bases and J by 1 base, with 4 bases of the junction left unmatched. Germline CDR1 is MNHEY and CDR2 is SVGAGI.

The chain employs TRBV5-6 and TRBJ2-2; D not resolved. CDR3 size: 16 residues. The germline gives CDR1 SGHDT, CDR2 YYEEEE. V was cut by 3 bases and J by 0 bases, with 12 bases left in between. The CDR3 sequence is CASSWAEIANTGELFF. The CDR3 DNA reads TGTGCCAGCAGCTGGGCCGAAATCGCGAACACCGGGGAGCTGTTTTTT. Full variable domain (outside the CDR3, taken from reference TRBV5-6 and TRBJ2-2): DAGVTQSPTHLIKTRGQQVTLRCSPKSGHDTVSWYQQALGQGPQFIFQYYEEEERQRGNFPDRFSGHQFPNYSSELNVNALLLGDSALYLCASSWAEIANTGELFFGEGSRLTVL.

This sequence joins TRBV5-1 and TRBJ2-5; 7 bases fit TRBD1. V was pared by 2 bases and J by 2 bases, with 6 bases of the junction left unmatched. The CDR3 totals 15 residues. CDR1 is SGHRS, CDR2 YFSETQ, per germline. CDR3 sequence: CASSFNRGLQETQYF. The CDR3 bases are TGCGCCAGCAGCTTCAACAGGGGTCTACAAGAGACCCAGTACTTC.

The chain carries TRBV11-3 and TRBJ2-7; TRBD2 aligns across 11 bases. The germline V gene encodes CDR1 SGHNT and CDR2 YENEEA. V lost 4 bases, J lost 5 bases, and 4 bases stayed unmatched. This CDR3 has 14 residues. CDR3 bases: TGTGCCAGCAGCTCAACGGGACTAGCGGACGAGCAGTACTTC. Translating it yields CASSSTGLADEQYF.

The chain carries TRBV27 and TRBJ2-7; maybe TRBD1 (6 bases). With 8 bases removed from V and 6 bases from J, the gap between germline ends came to 23 bases. Looked up from germline, CDR1 is MNHEY and CDR2 is SMNVEV (reference sequence). CDR3 length equals 15 residues. The CDR3 bases are TGTGCCAGCTCACCTCGGGACAAGGGAAGGGGCGAGCAGTACTTC. Translating it yields CASSPRDKGRGEQYF.

The rearrangement uses TRBV6-6 and TRBJ1-1; possible D gene TRBD1, 6 bases. Germline lookup yields CDR1 MNHNY and CDR2 SVGAGI (reference sequence). CDR3 length: 12 residues. V lost 6 bases, J lost 9 bases, and 14 bases lay in between. The CDR3: CASRTGSSQAFF. CDR3 coding DNA: TGTGCCAGCAGGACAGGATCCAGTCAAGCTTTCTTT.

The rearrangement uses TRBV28 and TRBJ1-4, with 7 positions matching TRBD1. The V gene end was trimmed by 5 bases and the J gene end by 10 bases; junction bases not matched to a gene: 13. This CDR3 has 15 residues. CDR1 is MDHEN and CDR2 is SYDVKM in the germline V gene. For the CDR3, the DNA is TGTGCCAGCAGTCTCGACAGGGTGCGAGAGGGAAAACTGTTTTTT. Translated: CASSLDRVREGKLFF.

This clone was recorded once. The chain couples TRBV18 to TRBJ2-5; the match to TRBD2 covers 9 bases. Per the germline V gene, CDR1 is KGHSH and CDR2 is LQKENI. The CDR3 contains 14 residues. V gave up 4 bases and J gave up 4 bases; unmatched junction bases: 4. The CDR3: CASSRQTSGETQYF. Here the CDR3 DNA reads TGTGCCAGCTCACGACAGACTAGCGGAGAGACCCAGTACTTC.

V gene TRBV5-6 combines with J gene TRBJ1-1; D is unclear. The CDR3 is 15 residues long. Deletions cut 2 bases from V and 10 bases from J, with 21 bases between. Germline CDR1 and CDR2: SGHDT and YYEEEE. CDR3 sequence reads: CASSFYTPKSTGAFF. The DNA of the CDR3 is TGTGCCAGCAGCTTTTATACACCAAAATCGACGGGAGCTTTCTTT. The full variable domain, with the rest looked up from reference TRBV5-6 and TRBJ1-1, is DAGVTQSPTHLIKTRGQQVTLRCSPKSGHDTVSWYQQALGQGPQFIFQYYEEEERQRGNFPDRFSGHQFPNYSSELNVNALLLGDSALYLCASSFYTPKSTGAFFGQGTRLTVV.

V gene TRBV7-3 combines with J gene TRBJ2-2; 7 bases match TRBD2. The junction had 8 bases not matched to a gene; V was cut back by 3 bases and J by 4 bases. CDR1 is SGHTA, CDR2 FQGTGA, per germline. The CDR3 extends over 16 amino acids. The CDR3 DNA reads TGTGCCAGCAGCTTGAGGGCGGGAGACCTCACCGGGGAGCTGTTTTTT. Amino acids: CASSLRAGDLTGELFF.

The chain is built from TRBV30 and TRBJ2-3; 11 bases are a match to TRBD2. The CDR3 runs 15 residues. J gave up 6 bases and V 0 bases, and 5 bases lay outside the gene matches. The germline V gene encodes CDR1 GTSNPN and CDR2 SVGIG (reference sequence). The CDR3, as DNA: TGTGCCTGGAGTGTCACTAGCGGGAGATGGGATACGCAGTATTTT. It yields the protein CAWSVTSGRWDTQYF.

The chain has TRBV7-6 and TRBJ1-1; D not certain. The CDR3 totals 15 residues. Between the trimmed V and J ends, which lost 2 bases and 1 base, there was a span of 11 bases. CDR1 is SGHVS, CDR2 FNYEAQ, per germline. Written as DNA, the CDR3 is TGTGCCAGCAGCTTATTCGACATCGGGAACACTGAAGCTTTCTTT. Amino acid sequence: CASSLFDIGNTEAFF.

The genes are TRBV5-1 and TRBJ1-3; 7 bases match TRBD1. This CDR3 has 16 residues. With 0 bases clipped from V and 0 bases from J, the junction kept 3 bases outside the gene matches. Germline V gene lookup returns CDR1 SGHRS and CDR2 YFSETQ. The CDR3 sequence: CASSLGQGYSGNTIYF. Here the CDR3 DNA reads TGCGCCAGCAGCTTGGGACAGGGATACTCTGGAAACACCATATATTTT.

The gene calls are TRBV29-1 and TRBJ2-5; 7 positions match TRBD2. This CDR3 is built from 13 residues. The germline CDR1 and CDR2 sequences are SQVTM and ANQGSEA. V gave up 0 bases and J gave up 10 bases; unmatched junction bases: 8. The CDR3 sequence: CSVEDGRAVDQYF. The CDR3, as DNA: TGCAGCGTTGAAGATGGGAGGGCCGTGGACCAGTACTTC.

The J gene is TRBJ1-5, the V gene TRBV6-5; possible D gene TRBD1, 6 bases. Germline V gene data show CDR1 as MNHEY and CDR2 as SVGAGI. V lost 6 bases to trimming and J lost 1 base, with 13 bases between them. The CDR3 loop spans 15 amino acids. The CDR3 loop reads CASRRTGFSNQPQHF. CDR3 nucleotide sequence: TGTGCCAGCAGACGTACAGGGTTCAGCAATCAGCCCCAGCATTTT.

Notes on this clone: This sample also contains other DNA sequences that code for the same CDR3. V usage is TRBV5-6 and J usage is TRBJ2-3, with D possibly TRBD1 on 6 matching bases. V lost 4 bases and J lost 3, with 9 bases in between. The CDR3 is 13 residues long. In germline, CDR1 is SGHDT, CDR2 YYEEEE. The DNA of the CDR3 is TGTGCCAGCAGCGCTGACAGGACAGATACGCAGTATTTT. Its translation is CASSADRTDTQYF.